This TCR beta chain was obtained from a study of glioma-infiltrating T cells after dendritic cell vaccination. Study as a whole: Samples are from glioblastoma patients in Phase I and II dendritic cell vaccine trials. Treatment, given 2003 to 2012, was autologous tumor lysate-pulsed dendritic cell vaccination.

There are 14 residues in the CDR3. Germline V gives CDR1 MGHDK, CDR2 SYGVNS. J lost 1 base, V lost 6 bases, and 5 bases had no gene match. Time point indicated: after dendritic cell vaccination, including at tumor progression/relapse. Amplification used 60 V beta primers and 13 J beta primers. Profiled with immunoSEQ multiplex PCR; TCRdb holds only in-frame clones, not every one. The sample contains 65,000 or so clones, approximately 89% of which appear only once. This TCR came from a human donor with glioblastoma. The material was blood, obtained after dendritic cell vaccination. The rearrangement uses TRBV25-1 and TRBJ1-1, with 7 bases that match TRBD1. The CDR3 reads CASRNRGRNTEAFF. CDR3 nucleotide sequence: TGTGCCAGCAGAAACAGGGGACGGAACACTGAAGCTTTCTTT.